The source of this TCR beta chain is a study of T-cell memory formation after mild COVID-19. The CDR3 spans 17 residues. Germline CDR1 and CDR2: SEHNR and FQNEAQ (reference sequence). V shed 2 bases and J 0 bases; nucleotides not matched to a gene: 9. TCRdb recomputed calls from the 5' RACE reads with MiXCR, one row per CDR3 protein. The repertoire holds 470,000 or so distinct CDR3 sequences, with about 19% as singletons. This sequence originates from an adult woman who had mild COVID-19 (a few samples of this study predate the infection). Cell type and time point are not known. J is TRBJ1-2 and V is TRBV7-9; TRBD1 matches at 7 bases. The sequencing sample was made of PBMCs or a T cell subset sorted from them (not recorded which). The CDR3 sequence: CASSLITGESSNYGYTF. CDR3 in DNA: TGTGCCAGCAGCTTAATCACAGGGGAATCTTCTAACTATGGCTACACCTTC.